This T cell receptor (beta chain) originates from a study of blood T cell repertoires in COVID-19. The wider study: Researchers got acute and convalescent COVID-19 samples from the United States, Italy and Spain. Sources were T cells, B-cell-depleted T cells, or PBMCs; the material itself was cDNA or gDNA.

Here immunoSEQ multiplex PCR was the method, and the copy in TCRdb shows in-frame clones only, minus some. This table holds more than 200,000 clones, around 87% found once. The CDR3 sequence is 14 residues long. CDR1 and CDR2 (germline): LNHDA, SQIVND (reference sequence). V trimming: 1 base; J trimming: 9 bases; junction bases outside the gene matches: 3. Patients in Seattle were enrolled during active infection, then followed longitudinally. The sample consisted of peripheral blood. The sequence was obtained from an older woman with COVID-19, enrolled during active disease. This chain joins TRBV19 and TRBJ2-1, with TRBD2 identical over 10 bases. The CDR3 protein is CASSIGTSGGEQFF. The DNA for the CDR3 is TGTGCCAGTAGTATAGGGACTAGCGGTGGTGAGCAGTTCTTC.